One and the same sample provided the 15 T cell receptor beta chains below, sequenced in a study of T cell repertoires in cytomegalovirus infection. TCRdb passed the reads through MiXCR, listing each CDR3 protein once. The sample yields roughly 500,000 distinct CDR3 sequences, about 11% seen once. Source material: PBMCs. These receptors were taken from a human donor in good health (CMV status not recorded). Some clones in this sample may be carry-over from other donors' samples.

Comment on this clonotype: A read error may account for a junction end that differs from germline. CDR3 sequence (DNA): TGTGCCAACAGTCGGGACGGAGCCACTGAAGCTTTCTTT. Its translation: CANSRDGATEAFF. The chain couples TRBV27 to TRBJ1-1, with TRBD1 as a possible D gene (5 bases). This CDR3 has 13 amino acids. Germline CDR1 is MNHEY and CDR2 is SMNVEV (reference sequence).

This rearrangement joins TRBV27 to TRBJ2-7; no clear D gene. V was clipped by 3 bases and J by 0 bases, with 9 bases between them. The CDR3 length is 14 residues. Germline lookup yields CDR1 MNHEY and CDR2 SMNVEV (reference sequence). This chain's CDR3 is CASSFSSTSYEQYF. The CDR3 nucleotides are TGTGCCAGCAGTTTTTCCTCCACCTCCTACGAGCAGTACTTC.

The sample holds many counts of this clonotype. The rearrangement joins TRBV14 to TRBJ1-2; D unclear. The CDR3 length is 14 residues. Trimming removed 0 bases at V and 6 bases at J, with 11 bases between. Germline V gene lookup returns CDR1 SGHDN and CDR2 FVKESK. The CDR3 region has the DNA TGTGCCAGCAGCCAAGACTCGGGTTTTGATGGCTACACCTTC. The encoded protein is CASSQDSGFDGYTF.

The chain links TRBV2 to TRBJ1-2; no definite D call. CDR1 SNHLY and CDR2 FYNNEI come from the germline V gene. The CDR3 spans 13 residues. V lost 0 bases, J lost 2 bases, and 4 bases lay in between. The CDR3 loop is CASSEAANYGYTF. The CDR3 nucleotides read TGTGCCAGCAGTGAAGCTGCCAACTATGGCTACACCTTC.

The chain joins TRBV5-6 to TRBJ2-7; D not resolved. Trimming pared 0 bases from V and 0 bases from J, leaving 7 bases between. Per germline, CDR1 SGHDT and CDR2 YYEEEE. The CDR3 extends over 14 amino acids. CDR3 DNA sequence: TGTGCCAGCAGCTTGGCCCAGGACTCCTACGAGCAGTACTTC. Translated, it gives CASSLAQDSYEQYF.

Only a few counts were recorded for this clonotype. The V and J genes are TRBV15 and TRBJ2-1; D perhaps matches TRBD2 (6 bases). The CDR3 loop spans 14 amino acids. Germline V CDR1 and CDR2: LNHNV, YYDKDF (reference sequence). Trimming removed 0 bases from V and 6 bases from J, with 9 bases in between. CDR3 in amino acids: CATSRDLGGNEQFF. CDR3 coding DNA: TGTGCCACCAGCAGAGATTTGGGGGGCAATGAGCAGTTCTTC.

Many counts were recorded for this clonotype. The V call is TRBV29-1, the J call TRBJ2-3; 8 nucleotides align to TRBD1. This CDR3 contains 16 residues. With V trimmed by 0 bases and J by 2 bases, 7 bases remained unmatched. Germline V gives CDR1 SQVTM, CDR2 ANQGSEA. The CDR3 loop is CSVEDQDRDPTDTQYF. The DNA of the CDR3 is TGCAGCGTTGAAGATCAGGACAGGGATCCCACAGATACGCAGTATTTT.

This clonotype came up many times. The chain's CDR3 is CASSSRTGGTEAFF. DNA of the CDR3: TGTGCCAGCAGCTCCCGGACAGGGGGCACTGAAGCTTTCTTT. The rearrangement links TRBV5-4 to TRBJ1-1, with 10 bases lining up with TRBD1. V shed 3 bases, J shed 4 bases, and the junction held 3 bases outside the gene matches. The V gene's germline CDR1 is SGHNT and CDR2 YYREEE (reference sequence). This CDR3 spans 14 amino acids.

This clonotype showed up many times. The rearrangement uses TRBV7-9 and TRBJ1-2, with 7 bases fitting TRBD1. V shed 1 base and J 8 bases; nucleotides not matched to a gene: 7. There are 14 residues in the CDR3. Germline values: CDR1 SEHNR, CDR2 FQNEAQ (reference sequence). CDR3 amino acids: CASSLGRTGGGYTF. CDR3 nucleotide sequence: TGTGCCAGCAGCTTAGGGAGGACAGGAGGCGGCTACACCTTC. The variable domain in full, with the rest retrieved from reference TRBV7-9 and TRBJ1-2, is DTGVSQNPRHKITKRGQNVTFRCDPISEHNRLYWYRQTLGQGPEFLTYFQNEAQLEKSRLLSDRFSAERPKGSFSTLEIQRTEQGDSAMYLCASSLGRTGGGYTFGSGTRLTVV.

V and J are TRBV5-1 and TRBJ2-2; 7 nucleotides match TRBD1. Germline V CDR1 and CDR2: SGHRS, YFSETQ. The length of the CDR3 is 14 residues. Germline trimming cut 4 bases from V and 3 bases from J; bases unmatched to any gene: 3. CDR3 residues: CASSAQGYTGELFF. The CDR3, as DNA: TGCGCCAGCAGCGCACAGGGGTACACCGGGGAGCTGTTTTTT.

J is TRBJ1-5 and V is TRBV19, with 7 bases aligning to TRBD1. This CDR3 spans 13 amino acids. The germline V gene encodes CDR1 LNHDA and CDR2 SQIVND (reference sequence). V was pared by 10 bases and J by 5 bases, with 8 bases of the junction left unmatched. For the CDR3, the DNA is TGTGCCACCCGGGACAGATTATATCAGCCCCAGCATTTT. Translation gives CATRDRLYQPQHF.

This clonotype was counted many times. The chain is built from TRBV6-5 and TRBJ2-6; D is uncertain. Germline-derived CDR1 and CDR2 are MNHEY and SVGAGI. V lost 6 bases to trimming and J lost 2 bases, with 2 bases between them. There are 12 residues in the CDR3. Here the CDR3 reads CASRTGANVLTF. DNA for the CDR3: TGTGCCAGCAGGACTGGGGCCAACGTCCTGACTTTC.

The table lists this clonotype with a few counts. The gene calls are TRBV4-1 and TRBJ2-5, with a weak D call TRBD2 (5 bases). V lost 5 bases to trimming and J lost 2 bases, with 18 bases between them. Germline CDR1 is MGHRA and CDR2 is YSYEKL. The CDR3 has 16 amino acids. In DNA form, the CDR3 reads TGCGCCAGCAGCTCCCAAACCGGCCGGGGTCAAGAGACCCAGTACTTC. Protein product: CASSSQTGRGQETQYF.

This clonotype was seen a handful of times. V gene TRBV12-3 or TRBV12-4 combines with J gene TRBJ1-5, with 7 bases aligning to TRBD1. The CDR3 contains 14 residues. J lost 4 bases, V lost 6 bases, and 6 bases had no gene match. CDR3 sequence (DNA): TGTGCCAGCAGGCCGGGACAGAGAAATCAGCCCCAGCATTTT. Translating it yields CASRPGQRNQPQHF.

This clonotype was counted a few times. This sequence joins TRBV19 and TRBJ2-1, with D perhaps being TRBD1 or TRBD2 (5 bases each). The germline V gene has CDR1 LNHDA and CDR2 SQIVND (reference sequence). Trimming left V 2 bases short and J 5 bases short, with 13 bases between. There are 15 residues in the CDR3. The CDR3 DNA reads TGTGCCAGTAGTATAAGGGGACCAGAAAACAATGAGCAGTTCTTC. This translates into CASSIRGPENNEQFF.